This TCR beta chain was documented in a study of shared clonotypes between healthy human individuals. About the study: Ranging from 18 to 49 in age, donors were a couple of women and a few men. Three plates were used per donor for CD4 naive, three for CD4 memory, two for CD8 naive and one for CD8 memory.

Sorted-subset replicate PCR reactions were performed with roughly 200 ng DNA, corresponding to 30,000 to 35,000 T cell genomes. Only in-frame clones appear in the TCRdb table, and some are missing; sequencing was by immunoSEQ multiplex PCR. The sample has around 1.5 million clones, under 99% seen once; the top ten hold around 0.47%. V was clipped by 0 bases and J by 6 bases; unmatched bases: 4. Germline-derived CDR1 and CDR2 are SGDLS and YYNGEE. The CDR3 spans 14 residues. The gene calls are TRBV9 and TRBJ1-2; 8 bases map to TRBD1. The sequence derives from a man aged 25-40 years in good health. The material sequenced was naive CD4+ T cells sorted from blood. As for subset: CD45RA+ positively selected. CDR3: CASSVGQGLNGYTF. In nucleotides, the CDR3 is TGTGCCAGCAGCGTAGGACAGGGGTTGAATGGCTACACCTTC.